These 31 T cell receptor beta chains originate from one sample sequenced in a study of blood T cell repertoires in COVID-19. Measured with immunoSEQ multiplex PCR; TCRdb has only the in-frame clones, and not every one. The repertoire holds over 150,000 clones, with roughly 80% as singletons. Sequences were obtained from PBMCs or T cells enriched from blood (not recorded which). Receptor source: a man in his forties who had recovered from COVID-19.

The chain is built from TRBV4-1 and TRBJ2-1, with 7 bases fitting TRBD1. V gave up 0 bases and J gave up 8 bases; unmatched junction bases: 7. The germline CDR1 and CDR2 sequences are MGHRA and YSYEKL. The CDR3 is 15 amino acids. CDR3 coding DNA: TGCGCCAGCAGCCAAGAGCCCAGGGGGTGGGATGAGCAGTTCTTC. It codes for CASSQEPRGWDEQFF.

The V call is TRBV2, the J call TRBJ1-3, with 7 bases identical to TRBD1. V shed 4 bases and J 4 bases; nucleotides not matched to a gene: 7. Germline CDR1 and CDR2: SNHLY and FYNNEI. This CDR3 spans 15 amino acids. The CDR3 region is CASSANRGSGNTIYF. In nucleotides, the CDR3 is TGTGCCAGCAGTGCTAACAGGGGATCCGGAAACACCATATATTTT. The full variable domain, in which reference TRBV2 and TRBJ1-3 provide the parts outside the CDR3, is EPEVTQTPSHQVTQMGQEVILRCVPISNHLYFYWYRQILGQKVEFLVSFYNNEISEKSEIFDDQFSVERPDGSNFTLKIRSTKLEDSAMYFCASSANRGSGNTIYFGEGSWLTVV.

The genes are TRBV5-4 and TRBJ1-4; 7 bases line up with TRBD1. The CDR3 sequence is 14 residues long. The germline V gene encodes CDR1 SGHNT and CDR2 YYREEE (reference sequence). V was clipped by 4 bases and J by 8 bases; unmatched bases: 8. CDR3 region: CASSPTGNSEKLFF. The CDR3 nucleotides are TGTGCCAGCAGCCCGACAGGGAATAGCGAAAAACTGTTTTTT.

This chain connects TRBV19 to TRBJ2-5, with D perhaps matching TRBD2 (6 bases). The germline V and J ends were trimmed by 1 base and 0 bases, with 9 bases remaining between them. Germline lookup yields CDR1 LNHDA and CDR2 SQIVND (reference sequence). The CDR3 consists of 15 residues. This CDR3 is CASSIGGRYQETQYF. The DNA for the CDR3 is TGTGCCAGTAGTATAGGGGGGAGGTACCAAGAGACCCAGTACTTC.

This clone was seen once. V and J are TRBV27 and TRBJ2-2; 7 bases map to TRBD1. Trimming removed 2 bases from V and 1 base from J; junction bases left unmatched: 4. Germline V gene lookup returns CDR1 MNHEY and CDR2 SMNVEV (reference sequence). This CDR3 region has 16 residues. The CDR3 region is CASSLRNRGNTGELFF. The CDR3 DNA follows: TGTGCCAGCAGTTTACGGAACAGGGGGAACACCGGGGAGCTGTTTTTT.

This chain connects TRBV7-6 to TRBJ1-4, with D unclear. This CDR3 spans 15 amino acids. The germline V gene encodes CDR1 SGHVS and CDR2 FNYEAQ. V was clipped by 6 bases and J by 0 bases, with 11 bases between them. The CDR3 nucleotides read TGTGCCAGCAGTCGAACGGAGGCAACTAATGAAAAACTGTTTTTT. The encoded protein is CASSRTEATNEKLFF.

This clone has more than one count but fewer than ten. The V gene is TRBV5-1, the J gene TRBJ1-2; no clear D gene. Germline V gene lookup returns CDR1 SGHRS and CDR2 YFSETQ. Trimming removed 3 bases from V and 4 bases from J, with 16 bases in between. This CDR3 is built from 15 residues. CDR3 DNA sequence: TGCGCCAGCAGCTCAAGGAACCGGGTCTCCTATGGCTACACCTTC. It encodes CASSSRNRVSYGYTF.

The gene calls are TRBV29-1 and TRBJ2-3; TRBD2 is a possible D gene (6 bases). Germline lookup yields CDR1 SQVTM and CDR2 ANQGSEA. There are 14 residues in the CDR3. With 8 bases removed from V and 3 bases from J, the gap between germline ends came to 18 bases. CDR3 nucleotide sequence: TGCAGCAGCTCTCTAGCGTTCAGGACAGATACGCAGTATTTT. Translating gives CSSSLAFRTDTQYF.

The V and J genes are TRBV18 and TRBJ2-1; 14 bases fit TRBD2. V was clipped by 2 bases and J by 8 bases; unmatched bases: 5. The V gene's germline CDR1 is KGHSH and CDR2 LQKENI. The length of the CDR3 is 16 residues. The chain's CDR3 is CASSPAPTSGRDEQFF. Written as DNA, the CDR3 is TGTGCCAGCTCACCAGCCCCGACTAGCGGGAGGGATGAGCAGTTCTTC.

The chain recombines TRBV10-2 with TRBJ1-1, with D uncertain. Trimming took 5 bases from V and 2 from J, leaving 12 bases between them. CDR3 length: 14 amino acids. The germline gives CDR1 WSHSY, CDR2 SAAADI. CDR3 residues: CASSFTTGNTEAFF. For the CDR3, the DNA is TGCGCCAGCAGTTTTACTACGGGAAACACTGAAGCTTTCTTT.

As concerns this clone: Being one base from a much bigger clone, this may be a read error. The V gene is TRBV2, the J gene TRBJ2-6; D gene ambiguous. This CDR3 region has 14 residues. The V gene's germline CDR1 is SNHLY and CDR2 FYNNEI. Trimming removed 3 bases from V and 0 bases from J, with 3 bases in between. CDR3 amino acids: CASSDRSGANVLTF. CDR3 DNA sequence: TGTGCCAGCAGTGACCGCTCTGGGGCCAACGTCCTGACTTTC.

The rearrangement uses TRBV10-3 and TRBJ2-3, with TRBD1 matching 8 bases. The CDR3 extends over 16 amino acids. CDR1 ENHRY and CDR2 SYGVKD come from the germline V gene. J lost 3 bases, V lost 8 bases, and 13 bases had no gene match. CDR3 nucleotides: TGTGCCATCTCGCAGGGGGCGAGTAAGGTAACAGATACGCAGTATTTT. Residues: CAISQGASKVTDTQYF.

The gene calls are TRBV28 and TRBJ1-4; a possible D gene is TRBD1 (5 bases). The CDR3 sequence is 15 residues long. Trimming shortened V by 3 bases and J by 5 bases, and 13 bases separated the two germline ends. In germline, CDR1 is MDHEN, CDR2 SYDVKM. CDR3 DNA sequence: TGTGCCAGCAGTTTGGAGTGGCAGGGAAATGAAAAACTGTTTTTT. This translates into CASSLEWQGNEKLFF.

The rearrangement joins TRBV27 to TRBJ1-2; D possibly corresponds to TRBD1 (6 bases). Trimming shortened V by 3 bases and J by 5 bases, and 13 bases separated the two germline ends. This CDR3 is 14 amino acids long. Germline V gene lookup returns CDR1 MNHEY and CDR2 SMNVEV (reference sequence). As DNA, the CDR3 is TGTGCCAGCAGTTTGGGGGCAGGGCTTTATGGCTACACCTTC. It yields the protein CASSLGAGLYGYTF.

The chain combines TRBV5-4 with TRBJ2-3; 14 nucleotides agree with TRBD2. Germline V gene lookup returns CDR1 SGHNT and CDR2 YYREEE (reference sequence). This CDR3 comprises 16 residues. After removal of 3 bases from V and 4 bases from J, the junction contained 4 bases not matched to a gene. The CDR3 nucleotides are TGTGCCAGCAGCTCCCGACTAGCGGGAGGGGCAGATACGCAGTATTTT. Protein sequence: CASSSRLAGGADTQYF.

Only a few counts were recorded for this clone. V and J are TRBV19 and TRBJ1-2; the D gene is possibly TRBD1 (5 bases). The CDR3 totals 14 residues. Trimming removed 6 bases at V and 2 bases at J, with 13 bases between. The V gene's germline CDR1 is LNHDA and CDR2 SQIVND (reference sequence). CDR3 bases: TGTGCCAGTAGGGAAACTGACAGAAACTATGGCTACACCTTC. It encodes CASRETDRNYGYTF.

Points on this clone: Other DNA sequences from this sample encode an identical CDR3 as well. The chain couples TRBV5-1 to TRBJ2-5; 8 bases agree with TRBD1. The CDR3 is made up of 14 amino acids. J lost 3 bases, V lost 0 bases, and 1 base had no gene match. CDR1 and CDR2 from the germline V gene are SGHRS and YFSETQ. This CDR3 is CASSLAGGEETQYF. CDR3 nucleotides: TGCGCCAGCAGCTTGGCAGGGGGCGAAGAGACCCAGTACTTC.

J is TRBJ2-7 and V is TRBV6-2 or TRBV6-3; 7 bases map to TRBD2. Germline assignment: CDR1 MNHEY and CDR2 SVGEGT. This CDR3 is built from 15 residues. Losses at the gene ends were 2 bases for V and 1 base for J; bases not matched to a gene: 5. The CDR3 sequence is CASSYPASGSYEQYV. Written as DNA, the CDR3 is TGTGCCAGCAGTTACCCGGCTAGCGGATCCTACGAGCAGTACGTC.

The chain joins TRBV29-1 to TRBJ2-7; the match to TRBD1 covers 9 bases. The germline CDR1 and CDR2 sequences are SQVTM and ANQGSEA. The J segment lost 5 bases and the V segment lost 6 bases, leaving 5 bases of the junction unmatched. The CDR3 has 12 residues. The CDR3 bases are TGCAGCGTCGGGGACAGGGAACACGAGCAGTACTTC. This encodes CSVGDREHEQYF.

The chain carries TRBV14 and TRBJ2-1; 9 bases align to TRBD2. The germline V gene has CDR1 SGHDN and CDR2 FVKESK. The CDR3 sequence is 14 residues long. J lost 15 bases, V lost 1 base, and 10 bases had no gene match. The CDR3 DNA reads TGTGCCAGCAGCCAAGTAGCGGGAGCCTCGCAGAGGTTCTTC. This encodes CASSQVAGASQRFF.

The chain couples TRBV4-1 to TRBJ1-3; TRBD1 aligns across 10 bases. Germline CDR1 MGHRA, CDR2 YSYEKL. The length of the CDR3 is 16 residues. V dropped 9 bases and J dropped 6; count of bases not matched to a gene: 14. The CDR3 reads CASSTGQGTLENTIYF. The CDR3, as DNA: TGCGCCAGTTCAACGGGACAGGGGACGTTAGAAAACACCATATATTTT.

CDR3 sequence (DNA): TGTGCCAGCAGCACGACAGGAAAAGAGACCCAGTACTTC. Its protein product is CASSTTGKETQYF. The chain has TRBV7-7 and TRBJ2-5, with TRBD1 as a possible D gene (6 bases). There are 13 residues in the CDR3. Germline CDR1 reads SSHAT; CDR2 reads FNYEAQ (reference sequence). V gave up 5 bases and J gave up 3 bases, with 10 bases separating them.

The CDR3 bases are TGTGCCAGCAGTTTTAGGACAGGGCTAGGTGAAAAACTGTTTTTT. This translates into CASSFRTGLGEKLFF. The chain couples TRBV28 to TRBJ1-4, with TRBD1 matching over 8 bases. The trim removed 3 bases at V and 7 bases at J, leaving 7 bases unmatched. Germline-derived CDR1 and CDR2 are MDHEN and SYDVKM. The CDR3 is made up of 15 amino acids.

The chain joins TRBV29-1 to TRBJ2-2; no firm D call. This CDR3 has 18 residues. V was clipped by 7 bases and J by 0 bases, with 24 bases between them. Germline assignment: CDR1 SQVTM and CDR2 ANQGSEA. CDR3 loop: CSARGPVPNSANTGELFF. The CDR3 nucleotides read TGCAGCGCCCGAGGTCCGGTACCCAATTCCGCGAACACCGGGGAGCTGTTTTTT.

The J gene is TRBJ1-1, the V gene TRBV19; TRBD1 aligns across 11 bases. V lost 3 bases and J lost 6; bases outside the gene matches: 3. Germline values: CDR1 LNHDA, CDR2 SQIVND (reference sequence). The CDR3 totals 14 residues. Here the CDR3 reads CASSMDRGLSEAFF. The CDR3 bases are TGTGCCAGTAGTATGGACAGGGGGCTCTCTGAAGCTTTCTTT.

The chain has TRBV29-1 and TRBJ2-5, with TRBD1 as a possible D gene (5 bases). The germline gives CDR1 SQVTM, CDR2 ANQGSEA. CDR3 length: 13 amino acids. With 3 bases removed from V and 0 bases from J, the gap between germline ends came to 8 bases. CDR3 nucleotide sequence: TGCAGCGTTGACGCGACAGACCAAGAGACCCAGTACTTC. Its protein product is CSVDATDQETQYF.

The rearrangement links TRBV7-8 to TRBJ2-1, with 7 positions matching TRBD2. The germline V gene encodes CDR1 SGHVS and CDR2 FQNEAQ. V gave up 5 bases and J gave up 0 bases; unmatched junction bases: 10. The CDR3 consists of 17 residues. CDR3 nucleotides: TGTGCCAGCAGCATGCTCAGGACTAGTGGCTCCTACAATGAGCAGTTCTTC. Translation: CASSMLRTSGSYNEQFF.

The rearrangement joins TRBV7-2 to TRBJ2-3; perhaps TRBD1 as D (5 bases). Trimming removed 5 bases at V and 4 bases at J, with 13 bases between. The CDR3 contains 14 residues. Germline V lookup: CDR1 SGHTA, CDR2 FQGNSA. The CDR3 reads CASSVGRDADTQYF. In DNA form, the CDR3 reads TGTGCCAGCAGCGTGGGGCGTGACGCAGATACGCAGTATTTT.

This rearrangement joins TRBV7-6 to TRBJ2-1, with D possibly matching TRBD2 (6 bases). The V gene lost 3 bases and the J gene lost 7 bases, with 22 bases spanning the gap. The CDR3 contains 17 residues. Per the germline V gene, CDR1 is SGHVS and CDR2 is FNYEAQ. Written as DNA, the CDR3 is TGTGCCAGCAGCTTGGGTACTCCTGGGGGGTTAAGGAATGAGCAGTTCTTC. Amino acids: CASSLGTPGGLRNEQFF.

The chain employs TRBV10-3 and TRBJ2-7, with D possibly matching TRBD1 (6 bases). The CDR3 has 12 amino acids. In germline, CDR1 is ENHRY, CDR2 SYGVKD. V shed 6 bases and J shed 2 bases, with 8 bases lying between them. The CDR3 reads CAISPGAYEQYV. Here the CDR3 DNA reads TGTGCCATCAGCCCAGGGGCCTACGAGCAGTACGTC.

This CDR3 is CASSLSFGSPRETQYF. In DNA, the CDR3 is TGCGCCAGCAGCTTGTCGTTCGGCTCCCCGAGGGAGACCCAGTACTTC. The chain joins TRBV5-1 to TRBJ2-5; D remains unclear. The germline V and J ends were trimmed by 1 base and 5 bases, with 18 bases remaining between them. This CDR3 region has 16 residues. Looked up from germline, CDR1 is SGHRS and CDR2 is YFSETQ.